These T cell receptor beta chains were read from a single sample in a study of tumor-infiltrating lymphocytes in primary liver carcinoma. TCRdb recomputed calls from the multiplex PCR reads with MiXCR, one row per CDR3 protein. The repertoire consists of approximately 330,000 distinct CDR3 sequences, with almost 65% occurring once and the leading ten covering roughly 6.5%. Sequences were obtained from peripheral blood. These receptors originate from a middle-aged man with primary liver carcinoma and hepatitis B virus infection. Each CDR3 is given with its conserved first and last residue. Fields, in order: D gene, V gene, J gene, clone size, CDR3 protein, CDR3 DNA. The D gene is left open where the match is weak. A clone size is listed for some rows: how often the clone was seen (once, few, many), or a class if it is expanded.

>NA|TRBV13|TRBJ1-4|NA
CASSLKVEKLFF
TGTGCCAGCAGCCTCAAGGTAGAGAAACTGTTTTTT
>NA|TRBV7-8|TRBJ2-7|NA
CASRQDVSGAGQDEQYF
TGTGCCAGCAGGCAAGACGTGTCGGGGGCCGGCCAGGATGAGCAGTACTTC
>NA|TRBV28|TRBJ2-1|NA
CASSALGVNEQFF
TGTGCCAGCAGCGCCTTGGGGGTCAATGAGCAGTTCTTC
>NA|TRBV5-1|TRBJ2-7|NA
CASSLEVGQQYF
TGCGCCAGCAGCTTGGAGGTGGGGCAGCAGTACTTC
>NA|TRBV12-3/TRBV12-4|TRBJ2-2|few
CASSFMPTGPTGELFF
TGTGCCAGCAGTTTTATGCCAACAGGGCCCACCGGGGAGCTGTTTTTT
>TRBD2|TRBV14|TRBJ2-3|once
CASSQVTRVTSRTLFSDTQYF
TGTGCTAGCAGCCAAGTTACCCGGGTGACTAGCCGTACCTTGTTCTCAGATACGCAGTATTTT
>NA|TRBV30|TRBJ1-1|few
CAWSVLGPYGEAFF
TGTGCCTGGAGTGTACTAGGGCCCTATGGTGAAGCTTTCTTT
>TRBD1|TRBV5-4|TRBJ2-3|few
CASSTRTGDTTDTQYF
TGTGCCAGCAGTACCCGGACAGGGGATACCACAGATACGCAGTATTTT
>NA|TRBV11-2|TRBJ2-2|NA
CASRSRDSGELFF
TGTGCCAGCAGATCAAGGGATTCCGGGGAGCTGTTTTTT
>TRBD1|TRBV14|TRBJ1-6|NA
CASSTGPGQGRGSPLHF
TGTGCCAGCAGTACGGGACCGGGACAGGGGCGAGGATCACCCCTCCACTTT
>NA|TRBV6-1|TRBJ1-1|once
CASSSEWSADTGAFF
TGTGCCAGCAGTTCCGAGTGGTCGGCTGACACTGGAGCGTTCTTT
>NA|TRBV5-1|TRBJ2-1|NA
CARSPFLGNEQFF
TGCGCCAGGAGCCCTTTCTTGGGGAATGAGCAGTTCTTC
>NA|TRBV6-1|TRBJ1-2|NA
CASSEAAGDIGGYTF
TGTGCCAGCAGTGAAGCCGCAGGGGATATTGGCGGCTACACCTTC
>NA|TRBV11-2|TRBJ2-7|NA
CTSSLAPGGEQYF
TGTACCAGTAGCTTAGCCCCTGGGGGCGAGCAGTACTTC
>NA|TRBV5-4|TRBJ1-2|many
CASTFVGGAYGYTF
TGTGCCAGCACCTTCGTGGGGGGCGCCTATGGCTACACCTTC
>NA|TRBV29-1|TRBJ1-1|many
CSVEVSGHLTEAFF
TGCAGCGTTGAAGTATCAGGACACCTCACTGAAGCTTTCTTT
>TRBD1|TRBV12-3/TRBV12-4|TRBJ2-7|NA
CASSPVQGAFYNEQYF
TGTGCCAGCAGCCCGGTACAGGGGGCATTCTACAATGAGCAGTACTTC
>NA|TRBV6-1|TRBJ2-5|NA
CASSVEETRYF
TGTGCCAGCAGTGTAGAAGAGACCCGGTACTTC
>NA|TRBV12-3/TRBV12-4|TRBJ2-7|many
CASSLSSSGRPYEQYF
TGTGCCAGCAGTTTAAGTTCGAGCGGGCGTCCCTACGAGCAGTACTTC
>NA|TRBV6-6|TRBJ2-1|few
CASSYSGEAALTNEQFF
TGTGCCAGCAGTTACTCCGGTGAGGCAGCTCTTACCAATGAGCAGTTCTTC
>TRBD2|TRBV28|TRBJ2-7|NA
CASTPPAGSYEQYF
TGTGCCAGCACCCCCCCAGCGGGGTCCTACGAGCAGTACTTC
>NA|TRBV11-3|TRBJ2-1|NA
CASSLSPTAVNEQLF
TGTGCCAGCAGCTTATCGCCCACGGCGGTCAATGAGCAGCTCTTC
>TRBD2|TRBV4-1|TRBJ2-3|NA
CASSQEGPGGPLDTQYF
TGTGCCAGCAGCCAAGAGGGACCGGGGGGTCCCCTGGATACGCAGTATTTT
>NA|TRBV11-2|TRBJ2-1|NA
CANSPGVVNDQFF
TGTGCCAACAGCCCTGGGGTGGTGAATGATCAGTTCTTC
>NA|TRBV5-1|TRBJ2-3|few
CASSRSGNTDTQYF
TGCGCCAGCAGCAGATCAGGAAACACAGATACGCAGTATTTT